These 25 T cell receptor beta chains were all obtained from the same sample, sequenced in a study of blood T cell repertoires in COVID-19. Clones were sequenced by immunoSEQ multiplex PCR, and TCRdb holds only the in-frame ones, with some missing. The data contain some 460,000 clones, approximately 86% of them singletons. Material: PBMCs or T cells enriched from blood (not recorded which). The source of these receptors is a woman younger than 30 who had recovered from COVID-19.

V gene TRBV6-5 combines with J gene TRBJ2-1; D call uncertain. The length of the CDR3 is 11 residues. V was pared by 0 bases and J by 9 bases, with 3 bases between. In germline, CDR1 is MNHEY, CDR2 SVGAGI. The CDR3 DNA follows: TGTGCCAGCAGTTACTCCAGTGAGCAGTTCTTC. Residues: CASSYSSEQFF.

This chain links TRBV27 with TRBJ2-7, with 9 bases aligning to TRBD1. V lost 0 bases, J lost 5 bases, and 8 bases stayed unmatched. The CDR3 runs 16 residues. Germline V gene data show CDR1 as MNHEY and CDR2 as SMNVEV (reference sequence). CDR3 sequence reads: CASSLSSWGQGHEQYF. The DNA of the CDR3 is TGTGCCAGCAGTTTATCGAGTTGGGGACAGGGCCACGAGCAGTACTTC.

In its sample, this clone was seen a few times. The J gene is TRBJ1-2, the V gene TRBV7-9, with TRBD1 as a possible D gene (5 bases). CDR3 length: 14 amino acids. V was shortened by 5 bases and J by 3 bases, with 13 bases between the two germline ends. CDR1 and CDR2 from the germline V gene are SEHNR and FQNEAQ (reference sequence). In DNA, the CDR3 is TGTGCCAGCAGCCCGAGGACAAGCCACTATGGCTACACCTTC. Its translation is CASSPRTSHYGYTF. Together with reference TRBV7-9 and TRBJ1-2, the CDR3 gives the full variable domain: DTGVSQNPRHKITKRGQNVTFRCDPISEHNRLYWYRQTLGQGPEFLTYFQNEAQLEKSRLLSDRFSAERPKGSFSTLEIQRTEQGDSAMYLCASSPRTSHYGYTFGSGTRLTVV.

This sequence joins TRBV2 and TRBJ1-5; D is possibly TRBD1 (5 bases). The germline gives CDR1 SNHLY, CDR2 FYNNEI. CDR3 length equals 15 residues. With 5 bases removed from V and 6 bases from J, the gap between germline ends came to 17 bases. CDR3 loop: CASSLSQVAGQPQHF. As DNA, the CDR3 is TGTGCCAGCAGTCTGTCACAGGTAGCGGGTCAGCCCCAGCATTTT. Using reference TRBV2 and TRBJ1-5 for the parts outside the CDR3, the full variable domain is EPEVTQTPSHQVTQMGQEVILRCVPISNHLYFYWYRQILGQKVEFLVSFYNNEISEKSEIFDDQFSVERPDGSNFTLKIRSTKLEDSAMYFCASSLSQVAGQPQHFGDGTRLSIL.

This clone showed up just once. The genes are TRBV15 and TRBJ1-1; 8 nucleotides line up with TRBD1. V lost 1 base, J lost 4 bases, and 2 bases stayed unmatched. CDR1 and CDR2 from the germline V gene are LNHNV and YYDKDF (reference sequence). This CDR3 has 14 amino acids. The CDR3 bases are TGTGCCACCAGCAGAGGTACAGGGGGCACTGAAGCTTTCTTT. It codes for CATSRGTGGTEAFF.

The chain uses TRBV5-1 and TRBJ1-4, with a possible D match to TRBD1 (5 bases). Trimming shortened V by 6 bases and J by 2 bases, and 20 bases separated the two germline ends. The CDR3 has 17 residues. In germline, CDR1 is SGHRS, CDR2 YFSETQ. CDR3 residues: CASTWRGLRGTNEKLFF. Written as DNA, the CDR3 is TGCGCCAGCACATGGAGGGGTCTTAGGGGTACTAATGAAAAACTGTTTTTT.

This chain links TRBV20-1 with TRBJ2-7; the match to TRBD1 covers 8 bases. This CDR3 is 10 amino acids long. In germline, CDR1 is DFQATT, CDR2 SNEGSKA (reference sequence). Trimming took 6 bases from V and 12 from J; bases not matched to a gene: 7. The CDR3 DNA sequence: TGCAGTGCCTACCGGGACAGGCCGTACTTC. It specifies CSAYRDRPYF.

The chain is built from TRBV3-1 (or the pseudogene TRBV3-2) and TRBJ1-5, with D possibly TRBD1 on 5 matching bases. CDR1 LGHDT and CDR2 YNNKEL come from the germline V gene (reference sequence). CDR3 length: 13 residues. Trimming stripped 0 bases from V and 7 bases from J, with 7 bases between. For the CDR3, the DNA is TGTGCCAGCAGCCAAGAGGGGCGGCAGCCCCAGCATTTT. Residues: CASSQEGRQPQHF.

The chain combines TRBV5-4 with TRBJ2-2; D may be TRBD2 (5 bases). Trimming removed 4 bases at V and 3 bases at J, with 13 bases between. In germline, CDR1 is SGHNT, CDR2 YYREEE (reference sequence). This CDR3 has 15 amino acids. CDR3 coding DNA: TGTGCCAGCAGCCGCCCGGAGGCGGACACCGGGGAGCTGTTTTTT. This translates into CASSRPEADTGELFF. The full variable domain, its missing parts supplied by reference TRBV5-4 and TRBJ2-2, is ETGVTQSPTHLIKTRGQQVTLRCSSQSGHNTVSWYQQALGQGPQFIFQYYREEENGRGNFPPRFSGLQFPNYSSELNVNALELDDSALYLCASSRPEADTGELFFGEGSRLTVL.

The V and J genes are TRBV30 and TRBJ2-5; D remains ambiguous. The V and J ends lost 2 bases and 1 base respectively, with 8 bases between them. CDR1 and CDR2 from the germline V gene are GTSNPN and SVGIG (reference sequence). This CDR3 has 13 amino acids. The CDR3 DNA follows: TGTGCCTGGAGTCAACAGAGCCAAGAGACCCAGTACTTC. Translating gives CAWSQQSQETQYF.

The CDR3 DNA follows: TGTGCCAGCTCAAAGATCCTTGGACGGGGAGACTCTGGAAACACCATATATTTT. Translating it yields CASSKILGRGDSGNTIYF. J is TRBJ1-3 and V is TRBV18; unclear D gene. The CDR3 loop spans 18 amino acids. The ends were cut back, 5 bases at V and 0 bases at J, with 20 bases in the middle. The V gene's germline CDR1 is KGHSH and CDR2 LQKENI.

The DNA for the CDR3 is TGCGCCAGCACCGGGATTGGCGGGGACACCGGGGAGCTGTTTTTT. This gives the protein CASTGIGGDTGELFF. The chain couples TRBV5-1 to TRBJ2-2; possibly TRBD2 for D (6 bases). The V gene lost 6 bases and the J gene lost 3 bases, with 15 bases spanning the gap. The CDR3 extends over 15 amino acids. Germline CDR1 reads SGHRS; CDR2 reads YFSETQ.

This sequence joins TRBV15 and TRBJ2-7; D ambiguous. V was pared by 0 bases and J by 1 base, with 13 bases between. This CDR3 spans 16 amino acids. CDR1 is LNHNV, CDR2 YYDKDF, per germline (reference sequence). The CDR3 nucleotides read TGTGCCACCAGCAGAGATAAAGAGTCAGGATCCTACGAGCAGTACTTC. Its protein is CATSRDKESGSYEQYF.

The chain couples TRBV11-2 to TRBJ2-2; 9 nucleotides align to TRBD1. J gave up 3 bases and V 3 bases, and 2 bases lay outside the gene matches. This CDR3 has 15 amino acids. Germline lookup yields CDR1 SGHAT and CDR2 FQNNGV. Written as DNA, the CDR3 is TGTGCCAGCAGCTTGACAGGGGGTGACACCGGGGAGCTGTTTTTT. It yields the protein CASSLTGGDTGELFF.

The CDR3 coding sequence is TGCAGCGTTGAAATTGGCCCCGCCGGAGACGAGCAGTACTTC. Its protein is CSVEIGPAGDEQYF. The chain has TRBV29-1 and TRBJ2-7; D is undetermined. The CDR3 has 14 amino acids. V was trimmed by 2 bases and J by 5 bases, leaving 16 bases between them. The germline V gene has CDR1 SQVTM and CDR2 ANQGSEA.

The chain couples TRBV29-1 to TRBJ1-1; D is unclear. The germline gives CDR1 SQVTM, CDR2 ANQGSEA. Trimming cost V 4 bases and J 0 bases, with 3 bases left between them. This CDR3 is 11 amino acids long. CDR3 region: CSVVLNTEAFF. In nucleotides, the CDR3 is TGCAGCGTTGTATTGAACACTGAAGCTTTCTTT.

The V gene is TRBV9, the J gene TRBJ1-1; 7 positions match TRBD1. CDR1 is SGDLS and CDR2 is YYNGEE in the germline V gene. This CDR3 has 14 residues. V was clipped by 3 bases and J by 6 bases; unmatched bases: 8. CDR3 loop: CASSAVTGTAEAFF. The CDR3 coding sequence is TGTGCCAGCAGCGCCGTTACCGGGACAGCTGAAGCTTTCTTT.

This clone came up a few times. This sequence joins TRBV7-2 and TRBJ1-1, with 8 bases fitting TRBD1. The V gene end was trimmed by 5 bases and the J gene end by 4 bases; junction bases not matched to a gene: 6. This CDR3 comprises 14 residues. The V gene's germline CDR1 is SGHTA and CDR2 FQGNSA. In DNA form, the CDR3 reads TGTGCCAGCAGCCCACAGGGGGAGTCCACTGAAGCTTTCTTT. As protein: CASSPQGESTEAFF.

The genes are TRBV27 and TRBJ1-6; D unclear. CDR3 length equals 13 residues. With 7 bases removed from V and 9 bases from J, the gap between germline ends came to 13 bases. Germline V gene sequence: CDR1 MNHEY, CDR2 SMNVEV (reference sequence). The CDR3 loop reads CASKNLLFSPLHF. CDR3 DNA sequence: TGTGCCAGCAAAAATCTCCTTTTTTCACCCCTCCACTTT.

Concerning this clone: The same CDR3 is also encoded by other DNA sequences in this sample. J is TRBJ2-7 and V is TRBV3-1 (or the pseudogene TRBV3-2); no firm D call. V gave up 0 bases and J gave up 2 bases, with 5 bases separating them. CDR1 and CDR2 from the germline V gene are LGHDT and YNNKEL (reference sequence). The CDR3 runs to 13 residues. CDR3 sequence: CASSQDRTYEQYF. CDR3 nucleotides: TGTGCCAGCAGCCAAGACCGTACCTACGAGCAGTACTTC.

The V call is TRBV18, the J call TRBJ1-1; 10 nucleotides match TRBD1. CDR1 and CDR2 (germline): KGHSH, LQKENI. The CDR3 sequence is 14 residues long. J gave up 6 bases and V 6 bases, and 7 bases lay outside the gene matches. The CDR3 reads CASSETGGSAEAFF. The CDR3 region has the DNA TGTGCCAGCTCGGAGACAGGGGGCTCGGCTGAAGCTTTCTTT.

The chain has TRBV29-1 and TRBJ1-1; D is ambiguous. Germline CDR1 is SQVTM and CDR2 is ANQGSEA. The length of the CDR3 is 13 residues. V shed 4 bases and J shed 5 bases, with 14 bases lying between them. CDR3 sequence: CSVADTAKTEAFF. CDR3 DNA: TGCAGCGTTGCCGACACCGCAAAGACTGAAGCTTTCTTT.

This clone has a handful of counts. The chain combines TRBV27 with TRBJ1-5; D gene uncertain. The CDR3 has 14 amino acids. CDR1 is MNHEY, CDR2 SMNVEV, per germline (reference sequence). V gave up 3 bases and J gave up 8 bases, with 14 bases separating them. The CDR3 nucleotides are TGTGCCAGCAGTTTGAGAGATCGGTATGAGCCCCAGCATTTT. It translates to CASSLRDRYEPQHF.

The rearrangement joins TRBV28 to TRBJ1-6; perhaps TRBD1 as D (5 bases). The length of the CDR3 is 12 residues. Deletions cut 9 bases from V and 5 bases from J, with 8 bases between. The V gene's germline CDR1 is MDHEN and CDR2 SYDVKM. The CDR3: CASYRNNSPLHF. In DNA, the CDR3 is TGTGCCAGTTACAGGAATAATTCACCCCTCCACTTT.

The chain links TRBV27 to TRBJ2-1, with 7 positions matching TRBD1. CDR1 is MNHEY and CDR2 is SMNVEV in the germline V gene (reference sequence). Unmatched junction bases numbered 3, after V lost 4 bases and J lost 0 bases. This CDR3 has 15 amino acids. The CDR3 sequence: CASSSAGGSYNEQFF. In DNA form, the CDR3 reads TGTGCCAGCAGTTCGGCAGGGGGCTCCTACAATGAGCAGTTCTTC.